This T cell receptor beta chain was recorded in a study of OX40 agonist ivuxolimab in advanced cancers. Study-level information: At 0.01 to 10 mg/kg, ivuxolimab was administered intravenously to patients every 2 weeks.

Sampling of blood occurred at baseline, cycle 4 day 1, and cycle 7 day 1. In germline, CDR1 is LNHDA, CDR2 SQIVND (reference sequence). The CDR3 contains 15 residues. V was shortened by 6 bases and J by 5 bases, with 17 bases between the two germline ends. In the case of this clone: Its antigen is unknown.

Profiling relied on immunoSEQ multiplex PCR, and the TCRdb table lists in-frame clones only, not all of them. Among fewer than 55,000 clones listed, under 90% were seen once. Study results and caveats: Low normalized T-cell clonal expansion was additionally recorded for some nonresponders.

The chain is built from TRBV19 and TRBJ2-4, with D possibly matching TRBD1 (7 bases). The source is an adult with an advanced solid tumor such as melanoma, head and neck, liver or kidney cancer. Material: CD4+ or CD8+ T cells sorted from blood, obtained in a trial of the OX40 agonist ivuxolimab. CDR3: CASRLPRDSQNIQYF. The CDR3 DNA reads as TGTGCCAGTAGGCTACCGCGGGACAGTCAAAACATTCAGTACTTC. Based on the CDR3 plus reference TRBV19 and TRBJ2-4, the full variable domain is DGGITQSPKYLFRKEGQNVTLSCEQNLNHDAMYWYRQDPGQGLRLIYYSQIVNDFQKGDIAEGYSVSREKKESFPLTVTSAQKNPTAFYLCASRLPRDSQNIQYFGAGTRLSVL.